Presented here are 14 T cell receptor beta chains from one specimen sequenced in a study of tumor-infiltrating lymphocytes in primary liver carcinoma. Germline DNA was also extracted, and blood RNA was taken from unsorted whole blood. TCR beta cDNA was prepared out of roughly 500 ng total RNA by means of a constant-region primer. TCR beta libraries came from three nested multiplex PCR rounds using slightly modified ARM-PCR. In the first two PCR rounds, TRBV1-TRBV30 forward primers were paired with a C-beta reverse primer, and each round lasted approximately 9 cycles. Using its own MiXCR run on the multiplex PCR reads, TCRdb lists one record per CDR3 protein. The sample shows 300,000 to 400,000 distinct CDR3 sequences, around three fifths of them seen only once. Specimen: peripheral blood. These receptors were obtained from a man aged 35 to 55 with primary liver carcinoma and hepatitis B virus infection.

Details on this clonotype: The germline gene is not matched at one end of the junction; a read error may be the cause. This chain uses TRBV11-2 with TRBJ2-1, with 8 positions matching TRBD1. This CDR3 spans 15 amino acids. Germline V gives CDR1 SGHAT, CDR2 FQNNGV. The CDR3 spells CPSILSQGAGNEQFF. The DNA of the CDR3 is TGTCCCAGCATCCTCTCTCAGGGGGCTGGAAATGAGCAGTTCTTC.

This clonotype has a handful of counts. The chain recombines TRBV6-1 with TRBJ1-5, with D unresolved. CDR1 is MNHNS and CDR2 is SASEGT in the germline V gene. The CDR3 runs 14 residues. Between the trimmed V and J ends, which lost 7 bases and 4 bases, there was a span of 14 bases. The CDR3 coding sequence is TGTGCCAGCACCACATGGACTGGGAATCAGCCCCAGCATTTT. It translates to CASTTWTGNQPQHF.

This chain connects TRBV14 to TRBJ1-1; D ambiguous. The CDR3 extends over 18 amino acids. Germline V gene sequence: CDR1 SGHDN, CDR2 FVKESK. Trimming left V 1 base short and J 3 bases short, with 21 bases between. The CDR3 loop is CASSQGVSGPEADTEAFF. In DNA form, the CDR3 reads TGTGCCAGCAGCCAAGGGGTCTCCGGGCCCGAGGCGGACACTGAAGCTTTCTTT.

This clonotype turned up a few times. This CDR3 reads CAISEVSYNEQFF. In nucleotides, the CDR3 is TGTGCCATCAGTGAGGTCAGCTACAATGAGCAGTTCTTC. The chain links TRBV10-3 to TRBJ2-1; D gene uncertain. CDR3 length: 13 amino acids. The V end lost 2 bases, the J end lost 3 bases, and 5 bases lay between the germline ends. Germline values: CDR1 ENHRY, CDR2 SYGVKD.

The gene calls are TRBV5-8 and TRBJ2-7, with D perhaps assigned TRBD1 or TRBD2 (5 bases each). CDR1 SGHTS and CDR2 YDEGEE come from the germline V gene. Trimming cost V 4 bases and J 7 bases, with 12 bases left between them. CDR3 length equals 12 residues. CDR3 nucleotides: TGTGCCAGCAGCCCCGGATGGGGGGAGCAGTACTTC. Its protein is CASSPGWGEQYF.

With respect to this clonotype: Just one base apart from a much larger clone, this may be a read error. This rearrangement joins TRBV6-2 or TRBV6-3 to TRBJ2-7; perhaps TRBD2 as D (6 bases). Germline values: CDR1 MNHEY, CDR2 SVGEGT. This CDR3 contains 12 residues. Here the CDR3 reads CANSTGTREQYF. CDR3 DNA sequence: TGTGCCAACAGTACCGGGACTCGCGAGCAGTACTTC.

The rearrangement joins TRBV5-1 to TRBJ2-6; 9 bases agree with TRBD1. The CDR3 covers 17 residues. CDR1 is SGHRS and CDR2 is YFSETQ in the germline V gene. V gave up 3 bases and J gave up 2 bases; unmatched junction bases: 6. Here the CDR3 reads CASSWDRVITGANVLTF. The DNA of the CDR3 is TGCGCCAGCAGCTGGGACAGGGTAATAACTGGGGCCAACGTCCTGACTTTC.

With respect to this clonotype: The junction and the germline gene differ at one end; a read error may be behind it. This CDR3 reads CAGSSTYEEYF. DNA for the CDR3: TGTGCCGGCAGTTCCACCTACGAGGAGTACTTC. V is TRBV12-3 or TRBV12-4 and J is TRBJ2-7; D remains ambiguous. CDR3 length equals 11 residues.

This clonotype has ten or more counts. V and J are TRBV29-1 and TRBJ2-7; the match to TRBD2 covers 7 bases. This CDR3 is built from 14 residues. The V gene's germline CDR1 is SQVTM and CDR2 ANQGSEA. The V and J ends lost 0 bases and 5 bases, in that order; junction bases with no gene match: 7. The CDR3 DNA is TGCAGCGTTGAAGATTCTGCGGGAGTGGACGAGCAGTACTTC. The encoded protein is CSVEDSAGVDEQYF.

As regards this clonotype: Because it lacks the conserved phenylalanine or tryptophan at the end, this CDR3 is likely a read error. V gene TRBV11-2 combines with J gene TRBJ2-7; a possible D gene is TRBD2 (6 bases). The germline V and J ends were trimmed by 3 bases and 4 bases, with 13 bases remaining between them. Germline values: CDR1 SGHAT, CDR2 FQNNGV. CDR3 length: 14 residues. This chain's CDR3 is CASSFSGRRYEQYS. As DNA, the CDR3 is TGTGCCAGCAGCTTTAGCGGCAGAAGGTACGAGCAGTACTCG.

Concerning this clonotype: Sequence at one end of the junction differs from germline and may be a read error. For the CDR3, the DNA is TGCGTCAGCAGCACACTTCCGGGACGGCAAGAGACCCAGTACTTC. Its translation: CVSSTLPGRQETQYF. The V gene is TRBV4-1, the J gene TRBJ2-5; D is tentatively TRBD1 or TRBD2 (5 bases each). The CDR3 contains 15 residues. The germline CDR1 and CDR2 sequences are MGHRA and YSYEKL.

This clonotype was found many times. The CDR3 spells CASKGGGSQYF. The DNA for the CDR3 is TGTGCCAGCAAGGGAGGGGGCTCTCAGTACTTC. The chain combines TRBV6-5 with TRBJ2-4; D may match TRBD1 or TRBD2 (7 bases each). The germline V and J ends were trimmed by 7 bases and 12 bases, with 13 bases remaining between them. The CDR3 extends over 11 amino acids. Germline V gene data show CDR1 as MNHEY and CDR2 as SVGAGI.

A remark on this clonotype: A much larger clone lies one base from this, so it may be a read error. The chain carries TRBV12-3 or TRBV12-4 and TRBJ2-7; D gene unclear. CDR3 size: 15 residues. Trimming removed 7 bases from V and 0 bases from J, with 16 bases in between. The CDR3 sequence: CASIFSPGSSYEQYF. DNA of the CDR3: TGTGCCAGCATTTTTTCCCCTGGAAGCTCCTACGAGCAGTACTTC.

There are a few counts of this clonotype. The CDR3 DNA reads TGTGCCAGCAGTTTACAGCCCGTCCCAATGTACAATGAGCAGTTCTTC. Translated, it gives CASSLQPVPMYNEQFF. V is TRBV28 and J is TRBJ2-1; the D is unclear. Germline V gene sequence: CDR1 MDHEN, CDR2 SYDVKM. V lost 2 bases, J lost 4 bases, and 15 bases lay in between. This CDR3 has 16 residues. Together with reference TRBV28 and TRBJ2-1, the CDR3 gives the full variable domain: DVKVTQSSRYLVKRTGEKVFLECVQDMDHENMFWYRQDPGLGLRLIYFSYDVKMKEKGDIPEGYSVSREKKERFSLILESASTNQTSMYLCASSLQPVPMYNEQFFGPGTRLTVL.